This T cell receptor beta chain was recovered during a study of cytomegalovirus exposure and HLA in healthy donors. The PCR contained 60 Vbeta and 13 Jbeta primers. Per the original data handling: In a later analysis, around 10 million of 75 million to 85 million unique beta chains occurred in at least two donors. Sequencing used immunoSEQ multiplex PCR; TCRdb keeps in-frame clones, though not all of them. V and J calls and clone size are copied from that table; D and trimming were computed from the DNA. The sample data list roughly 120,000 clones. The receptor was derived from a man aged 40-49 years in good health and CMV-seronegative. The specimen sequenced was PBMCs.

This CDR3 is CASSLEPASGYGYTF. The CDR3 DNA is TGTGCCAGCAGCTTGGAGCCCGCGAGCGGCTATGGCTACACCTTC. The rearrangement joins TRBV5-4 to TRBJ1-2; D unclear. The V gene's germline CDR1 is SGHNT and CDR2 YYREEE (reference sequence). This CDR3 is built from 15 residues. The V gene lost 0 bases and the J gene lost 4 bases, with 13 bases spanning the gap.